Shown below are 7 T cell receptor beta chains from a single sample sequenced in a study of control samples from healthy donors and cancer patients. Produced via immunoSEQ multiplex PCR; TCRdb's table is partial and in-frame only. The table has tens of thousands of clones, around nine tenths seen once; the top ten hold 40%. The sequencing input was PBMCs. The receptor set was obtained from a man between 50 and 59 years old with head and neck cancer.

This chain joins TRBV7-2 and TRBJ2-7; D is possibly TRBD1 (5 bases). The V end was cut by 8 bases, the J end by 5 bases, with 13 bases between. This CDR3 has 12 amino acids. Germline CDR1 is SGHTA and CDR2 is FQGNSA. This chain's CDR3 is CASGAVRNEQYF. The CDR3 DNA is TGTGCCAGCGGGGCGGTGAGGAACGAGCAGTACTTC.

This clone was recorded only once. The chain recombines TRBV11-2 with TRBJ2-7, with 8 bases identical to TRBD1. The CDR3 extends over 16 amino acids. After removal of 4 bases from V and 3 bases from J, the junction contained 11 bases not matched to a gene. Germline CDR1 and CDR2: SGHAT and FQNNGV. The CDR3 is CASSSPGQVWDYEQYF. In nucleotides, the CDR3 is TGTGCCAGCAGCTCCCCGGGACAGGTTTGGGACTACGAGCAGTACTTC.

V usage is TRBV4-2 and J usage is TRBJ2-1; 11 bases align to TRBD2. Germline V gene data show CDR1 as LGHNA and CDR2 as YNFKEQ. V gave up 0 bases and J gave up 8 bases; unmatched junction bases: 6. CDR3 size: 16 residues. The CDR3 DNA reads TGTGCCAGCAGCCAAGAGTTGGTAGCGGGAGGGTATGAGCAGTTCTTC. Translation: CASSQELVAGGYEQFF.

The chain recombines TRBV4-3 with TRBJ2-1; 8 nucleotides agree with TRBD2. Germline CDR1 and CDR2: LGHNA and YSLEER. V was pared by 0 bases and J by 4 bases, with 8 bases of the junction left unmatched. CDR3 length: 17 amino acids. The CDR3 reads CASSQDLGRGAYNEQFF. The CDR3 nucleotides read TGCGCCAGCAGCCAAGATCTTGGGCGGGGGGCGTACAATGAGCAGTTCTTC.

This chain uses TRBV27 with TRBJ1-3; D is perhaps TRBD1 (6 bases). Germline values: CDR1 MNHEY, CDR2 SMNVEV (reference sequence). The CDR3 has 17 amino acids. The V end lost 7 bases, the J end lost 5 bases, and 24 bases lay between the germline ends. The CDR3 loop is CASKKPGQPWIRNTIYF. For the CDR3, the DNA is TGTGCCAGCAAGAAACCGGGACAACCTTGGATACGAAACACCATATATTTT.

J is TRBJ1-5 and V is TRBV6-5; D unresolved. The CDR3 extends over 13 amino acids. Trimming stripped 9 bases from V and 6 bases from J, with 15 bases between. Germline CDR1 and CDR2: MNHEY and SVGAGI. The CDR3 DNA reads as TGTGCCAGTTTTCTTGCGGCCGGTCAGCCCCAGCATTTT. Encoded protein: CASFLAAGQPQHF.

This chain joins TRBV5-5 and TRBJ2-1, with a tentative D call TRBD2 (7 bases). V lost 7 bases, J lost 6 bases, and 17 bases lay in between. Germline assignment: CDR1 SGHKS and CDR2 YYEKEE (reference sequence). The CDR3 loop spans 14 amino acids. The CDR3: CASFRGASSNEQFF. CDR3 coding DNA: TGTGCCAGCTTCCGGGGGGCCTCTAGCAATGAGCAGTTCTTC.